The 10 T cell receptor beta chains in this list originate from one sample, sequenced in a study of neurological immune-mediated disorders. TCRdb ran MiXCR on the 5' RACE reads and lists one entry per CDR3 protein. There are roughly 70,000 distinct CDR3 sequences in the sample; approximately 4.1% occur only once, and 1% to 1.5% lies in the top ten. The sample taken for sequencing was PBMCs. Every receptor here comes from a man under 40 with multiple sclerosis.

Ten or more counts support this clonotype. The chain has TRBV7-9 and TRBJ2-3; D ambiguous. The CDR3 sequence is 15 residues long. Germline CDR1 is SEHNR and CDR2 is FQNEAQ (reference sequence). Trimming took 4 bases from V and 2 from J, leaving 13 bases between them. CDR3 bases: TGTGCCAGCAGCTCGAACATTCAACTCACAGATACGCAGTATTTT. It specifies CASSSNIQLTDTQYF.

This clonotype has ten or more counts. The V and J genes are TRBV5-1 and TRBJ2-1, with 9 bases that match TRBD1. The CDR3 runs to 13 residues. The trim removed 6 bases at V and 7 bases at J, leaving 5 bases unmatched. The germline gives CDR1 SGHRS, CDR2 YFSETQ. CDR3 sequence: CASNEQGANEQFF. DNA of the CDR3: TGCGCCAGCAACGAACAGGGGGCGAATGAGCAGTTCTTC. The variable domain in full, with the rest retrieved from reference TRBV5-1 and TRBJ2-1, is KAGVTQTPRYLIKTRGQQVTLSCSPISGHRSVSWYQQTPGQGLQFLFEYFSETQRNKGNFPGRFSGRQFSNSRSEMNVSTLELGDSALYLCASNEQGANEQFFGPGTRLTVL.

Ten or more counts support this clonotype. The chain has TRBV7-2 and TRBJ2-1; 12 nucleotides line up with TRBD2. This CDR3 is built from 15 residues. After removal of 4 bases from V and 6 bases from J, the junction contained 4 bases not matched to a gene. In germline, CDR1 is SGHTA, CDR2 FQGNSA. The CDR3, as DNA: TGTGCCAGCAGCTCTCGACTAGCGGGGGCCAATGAGCAGTTCTTC. Its translation: CASSSRLAGANEQFF.

This clonotype appeared many times. The J gene is TRBJ2-1, the V gene TRBV12-3 or TRBV12-4; possibly TRBD1 for D (6 bases). The CDR3 covers 13 residues. With 6 bases removed from V and 10 bases from J, the gap between germline ends came to 16 bases. This CDR3 reads CASSPSWGPEQFF. The DNA of the CDR3 is TGTGCCAGCAGCCCTTCCTGGGGGCCCGAGCAGTTCTTC.

This clonotype was seen repeatedly, ten times or more. This chain connects TRBV10-2 to TRBJ1-1; TRBD1 agrees at 7 bases. Germline V gene lookup returns CDR1 WSHSY and CDR2 SAAADI. CDR3 size: 14 residues. The ends lost 7 bases at V and 1 base at J; junction bases unmatched: 6. CDR3 coding DNA: TGCGCCAGCACGTCGAGACAGGGGAACACTGAAGCTTTCTTT. Protein: CASTSRQGNTEAFF.

The sample holds a few counts of this clonotype. The chain couples TRBV14 to TRBJ1-4; no reliable D call. Trimming removed 3 bases from V and 12 bases from J, with 17 bases in between. CDR3 length: 14 amino acids. Per the germline V gene, CDR1 is SGHDN and CDR2 is FVKESK. CDR3 residues: CASSQRTEFGELFF. In nucleotides, the CDR3 is TGTGCCAGCAGCCAGAGGACCGAGTTCGGTGAACTGTTTTTT.

This clonotype showed up many times. CDR3 in amino acids: CASSQDWASKGNTIYF. CDR3 bases: TGCGCCAGCAGCCAAGATTGGGCTTCCAAAGGAAACACCATATATTTT. The chain links TRBV4-1 to TRBJ1-3; D is uncertain. Per germline, CDR1 MGHRA and CDR2 YSYEKL. This CDR3 has 16 amino acids. Trimming shortened V by 0 bases and J by 4 bases, and 13 bases separated the two germline ends.

This clonotype showed up many times. This chain joins TRBV28 and TRBJ1-2; no reliable D call. Germline lookup yields CDR1 MDHEN and CDR2 SYDVKM. Trimming took off 6 bases at V and 3 bases at J, with 17 bases between the two ends. The CDR3 is 15 amino acids. The CDR3 region is CASRSSVTVYYGYTF. The CDR3 DNA reads as TGTGCCAGCAGGTCAAGCGTCACGGTCTACTATGGCTACACCTTC.

This clonotype was seen ten or more times. The chain recombines TRBV3-1 with TRBJ2-1; a possible D gene is TRBD2 (6 bases). The V end lost 0 bases, the J end lost 8 bases, and 17 bases lay between the germline ends. CDR1 and CDR2 from the germline V gene are LGHDT and YNNKEL (reference sequence). This CDR3 comprises 16 residues. The CDR3 region is CASSQEVGGIKHEQFF. The CDR3 region has the DNA TGTGCCAGCAGCCAAGAGGTGGGGGGAATTAAACATGAGCAGTTCTTC.

This clonotype was found once. At one of its ends the junction is not consistent with the germline gene, which may arise from a read error. The CDR3 is CATKSGQGYQPQNF. In DNA, the CDR3 is TGTGCCACCAAATCAGGACAGGGATACCAGCCCCAAAATTTT. The gene calls are TRBV15 and TRBJ1-5, with 8 positions matching TRBD1. The CDR3 has 14 amino acids. Per germline, CDR1 LNHNV and CDR2 YYDKDF (reference sequence).